This TCR beta chain was captured by sequencing in a study of identical twins. Overall study results and limits: Invariant MAIT and iNKT cells could partly confound zero-insertion analyses. Memory repertoires lacked the insertion deficit that abundant cord blood beta clonotypes showed.

All of the donors were Caucasians in good health. Trimming pared 4 bases from V and 2 bases from J, leaving 15 bases between. Germline CDR1 reads KGHSH; CDR2 reads LQKENI. The length of the CDR3 is 15 residues. In this sample, this clonotype turned up a few times. Its antigen is unknown. Addition of a universal primer site occurred through template switching, and cDNA carried unique molecular identifiers. TCRdb re-analysed the 5' RACE reads in MiXCR, keeping a single row per CDR3 protein. Among around 240,000 distinct CDR3 sequences listed, about 7% were seen once. The same sample was also studied in work on yellow fever vaccine responses in identical twins.

This clonotype was sampled from a woman aged 18-29 years in good health. The rearrangement uses TRBV18 and TRBJ2-7; D is tentatively TRBD1 or TRBD2 (5 bases each). What was sequenced was memory (CD45RO+) T cells sorted from blood. The CDR3 spells CASSQGGWGPYEQYF. CDR3 in DNA: TGTGCCAGCTCACAGGGCGGGTGGGGCCCCTACGAGCAGTACTTC.